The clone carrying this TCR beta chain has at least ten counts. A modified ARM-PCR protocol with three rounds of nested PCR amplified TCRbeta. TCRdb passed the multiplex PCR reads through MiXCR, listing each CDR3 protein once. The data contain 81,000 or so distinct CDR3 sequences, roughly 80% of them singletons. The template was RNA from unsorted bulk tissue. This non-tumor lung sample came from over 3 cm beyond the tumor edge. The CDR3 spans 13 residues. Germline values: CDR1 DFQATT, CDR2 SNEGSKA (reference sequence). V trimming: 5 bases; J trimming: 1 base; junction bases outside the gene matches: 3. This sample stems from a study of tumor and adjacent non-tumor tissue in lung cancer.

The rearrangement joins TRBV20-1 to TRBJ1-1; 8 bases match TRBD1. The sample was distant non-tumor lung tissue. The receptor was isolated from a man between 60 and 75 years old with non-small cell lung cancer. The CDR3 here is CSASGTGNTEAFF. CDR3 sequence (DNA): TGCAGTGCTTCTGGGACAGGGAACACTGAAGCTTTCTTT.